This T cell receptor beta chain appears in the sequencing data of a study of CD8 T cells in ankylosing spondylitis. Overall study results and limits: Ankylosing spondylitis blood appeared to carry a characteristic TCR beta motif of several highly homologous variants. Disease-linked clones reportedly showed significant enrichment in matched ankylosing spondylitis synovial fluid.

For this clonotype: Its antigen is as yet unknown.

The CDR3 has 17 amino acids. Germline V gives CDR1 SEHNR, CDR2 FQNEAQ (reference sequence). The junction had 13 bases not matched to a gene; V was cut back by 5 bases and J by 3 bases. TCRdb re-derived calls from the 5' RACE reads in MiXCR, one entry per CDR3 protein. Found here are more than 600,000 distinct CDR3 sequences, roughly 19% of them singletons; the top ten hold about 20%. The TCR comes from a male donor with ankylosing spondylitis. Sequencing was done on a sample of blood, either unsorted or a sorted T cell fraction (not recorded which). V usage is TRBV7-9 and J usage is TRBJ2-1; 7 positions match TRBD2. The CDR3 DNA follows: TGTGCCAGCAGCCCCCCGCTCACTAGCGCTCACTACAATGAGCAGTTCTTC. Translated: CASSPPLTSAHYNEQFF.